This TCR beta chain was obtained from a study of blood T cell repertoires in COVID-19. This CDR3 has 13 residues. Germline-derived CDR1 and CDR2 are SGHRS and YFSETQ. Trimming removed 0 bases from V and 8 bases from J, with 11 bases in between. As processed by the authors: Reference gene primer amplification yielded estimated nucleated cell counts. Using immunoSEQ multiplex PCR, the repertoire was profiled, and TCRdb retains in-frame clones only, with some absent. For V, J and clone size, that table is used; D and trimming come from the DNA. The sample shows 250,000 to 300,000 clones, 80% to 90% of them seen only once.

Sequencing input: peripheral blood. This TCR was recovered from a man aged 35 to 55 with acute or convalescent COVID-19. The chain is built from TRBV5-1 and TRBJ1-2; D not certain. CDR3 sequence reads: CASSLDGEEGYTF. CDR3 nucleotide sequence: TGCGCCAGCAGCTTGGATGGGGAGGAGGGCTACACCTTC.